Listed here are 9 T cell receptor beta chains from one sample, sequenced in a study of beta chain features in type 1 diabetes listed by TCRdb under 2018. Preparation of the library involved the immunoSEQ multiplex PCR assay. The entire amount of isolated RNA was reverse transcribed using the High Capacity cDNA Reverse Transcription Kit, so the sequenced TCRB transcripts were expressed ones. The source is immuneACCESS, and TCRdb retained only in-frame sequences with V and J called. Part of the clones is not carried over; for the studies checked, unresolved V genes explain less than half of this, and the remainder is unexplained. This sample holds 150,000 or so clones; roughly a tenth were observed only once. Together, the top ten hold roughly 0.7% of the sample. Sequencing was done on a sample of central memory CD4+ T cells from blood. All receptors come from a man between 18 and 29 years old in good health.

This clone was detected only a few times. DNA of the CDR3: TGTGCCAGCAGCTTCGGACAGAACAATCAGCCCCAGCATTTT. As protein: CASSFGQNNQPQHF. The rearrangement uses TRBV7-2 and TRBJ1-5; TRBD1 might be the D (6 bases). V was clipped by 3 bases and J by 3 bases, with 9 bases between them. Germline V gives CDR1 SGHTA, CDR2 FQGNSA. The CDR3 runs 14 residues.

This clone was found a few times. The CDR3 protein is CASRAGTGVSQPQHF. The DNA for the CDR3 is TGTGCCAGCAGAGCCGGGACAGGGGTGAGTCAGCCCCAGCATTTT. The chain is built from TRBV2 and TRBJ1-5; 10 bases map to TRBD1. Germline V gives CDR1 SNHLY, CDR2 FYNNEI. The CDR3 consists of 15 residues. V trimming: 6 bases; J trimming: 6 bases; junction bases outside the gene matches: 8.

The chain employs TRBV5-1 and TRBJ1-1; D remains unclear. The V gene lost 7 bases and the J gene lost 1 base, with 14 bases spanning the gap. The CDR3 has 14 residues. Germline CDR1 reads SGHRS; CDR2 reads YFSETQ. The CDR3 DNA reads TGCGCCAGCCGTATCCGGGAACAGAACACTGAAGCTTTCTTT. Encoded protein: CASRIREQNTEAFF.

The chain links TRBV4-3 to TRBJ2-5; possible D gene TRBD2, 7 bases. The J call may be incorrect, as the DNA end agrees better with TRBJ2-7. This CDR3 has 15 amino acids. Germline CDR1 reads LGHNA; CDR2 reads YSLEER. Written as DNA, the CDR3 is TGCGCCAGCAGCCAAGATTCGGGGGGCGACTACGAGCAGTACTTC. Protein sequence: CASSQDSGGDYEQYF.

The V and J genes are TRBV10-3 and TRBJ2-3, with D perhaps matching TRBD2 (5 bases). Germline CDR1 and CDR2: ENHRY and SYGVKD. CDR3 length equals 18 residues. Between the trimmed V and J ends, which lost 2 bases and 3 bases, there was a span of 21 bases. CDR3: CAISENAVGSGTTDTQYF. The CDR3 coding sequence is TGTGCCATCAGTGAGAACGCGGTTGGGAGCGGAACTACAGATACGCAGTATTTT.

The chain is built from TRBV4-2 and TRBJ1-5, with 7 bases aligning to TRBD1. V was clipped by 0 bases and J by 7 bases; unmatched bases: 6. The CDR3 loop spans 15 amino acids. Per the germline V gene, CDR1 is LGHNA and CDR2 is YNFKEQ. The CDR3 region is CASSQDEGAGQPQHF. The CDR3 coding sequence is TGTGCCAGCAGCCAAGATGAGGGGGCGGGACAGCCCCAGCATTTT.

V gene TRBV19 combines with J gene TRBJ1-5, with a tentative D call TRBD1 (6 bases). Germline V lookup: CDR1 LNHDA, CDR2 SQIVND (reference sequence). The V gene lost 3 bases and the J gene lost 1 base, with 7 bases spanning the gap. This CDR3 region has 14 residues. In nucleotides, the CDR3 is TGTGCCAGTAGTATGGACAGAAGCAATCAGCCCCAGCATTTT. Encoded protein: CASSMDRSNQPQHF. The variable domain in full, completed from reference TRBV19 and TRBJ1-5, reads DGGITQSPKYLFRKEGQNVTLSCEQNLNHDAMYWYRQDPGQGLRLIYYSQIVNDFQKGDIAEGYSVSREKKESFPLTVTSAQKNPTAFYLCASSMDRSNQPQHFGDGTRLSIL.

A few counts support this clone. The chain recombines TRBV2 with TRBJ1-1, with D possibly TRBD1 on 6 matching bases. Trimming removed 7 bases from V and 0 bases from J, with 12 bases in between. CDR1 SNHLY and CDR2 FYNNEI come from the germline V gene. The CDR3 has 14 residues. The CDR3 sequence: CASILDRMNTEAFF. The CDR3 DNA follows: TGTGCCAGCATACTAGACAGGATGAACACTGAAGCTTTCTTT.

The V and J genes are TRBV29-1 and TRBJ1-1; tentatively, D is TRBD1 (6 bases). This CDR3 has 13 amino acids. Germline lookup yields CDR1 SQVTM and CDR2 ANQGSEA. V was clipped by 7 bases and J by 0 bases, with 12 bases between them. CDR3 DNA: TGCAGCGCCCGGACAGAGATGAACACTGAAGCTTTCTTT. Amino acids: CSARTEMNTEAFF.